This entry is about one T cell receptor (beta chain). These data belong to a study of blood T cell repertoires in COVID-19. About the research overall: The cDNA or gDNA used as material had been derived from T cells, B-cell-depleted T cells, or PBMCs.

Repertoires were generated with immunoSEQ multiplex PCR, while TCRdb's copy carries only in-frame clones and drops some. The sample yields 250,000 to 300,000 clones, 91% seen once. Enrolled through a virtual design, the participants were between 18 and 89 years of age and came from 24 US areas. Looked up from germline, CDR1 is SGDLS and CDR2 is YYNGEE. Trimming took off 2 bases at V and 2 bases at J, with 10 bases between the two ends. CDR3 length: 14 amino acids. This receptor was taken from a human donor in a cohort exposed to, infected with or recovered from COVID-19 (not recorded which). The donor label of this sample is uncertain. Sequenced input: PBMCs or T cells enriched from blood (not recorded which). The chain recombines TRBV9 with TRBJ2-5, with TRBD1 as a possible D gene (5 bases). The CDR3 DNA follows: TGTGCCAGCAGCGTCTCACAGGTACAAGAGACCCAGTACTTC. Translation gives CASSVSQVQETQYF.